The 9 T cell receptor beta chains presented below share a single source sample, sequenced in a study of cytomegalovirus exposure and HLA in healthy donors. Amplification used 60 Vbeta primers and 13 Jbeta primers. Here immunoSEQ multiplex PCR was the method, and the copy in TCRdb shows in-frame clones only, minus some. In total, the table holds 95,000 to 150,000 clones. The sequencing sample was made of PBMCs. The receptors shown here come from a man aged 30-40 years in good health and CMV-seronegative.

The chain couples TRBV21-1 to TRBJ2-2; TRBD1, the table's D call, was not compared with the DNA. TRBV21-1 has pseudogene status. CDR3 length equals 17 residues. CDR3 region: CASSTRGPGGNTGELFF. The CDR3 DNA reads TGTGCCAGCAGCACCCGGGGCCCAGGGGGCAACACCGGGGAGCTGTTTTTT.

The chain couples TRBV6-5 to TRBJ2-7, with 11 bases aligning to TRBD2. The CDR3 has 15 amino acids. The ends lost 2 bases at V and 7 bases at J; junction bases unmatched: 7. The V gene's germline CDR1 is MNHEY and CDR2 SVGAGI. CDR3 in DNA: TGTGCCAGCAGTTACACTAGCGGGAGTTTGGGTGAGCAGTACTTC. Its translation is CASSYTSGSLGEQYF.

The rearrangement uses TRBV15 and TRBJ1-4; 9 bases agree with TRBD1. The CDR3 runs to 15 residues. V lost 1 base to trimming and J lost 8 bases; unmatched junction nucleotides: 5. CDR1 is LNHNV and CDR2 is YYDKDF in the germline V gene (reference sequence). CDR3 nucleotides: TGTGCCACCAGCAGAGCGGACAGGGGCGGGGAAAAACTGTTTTTT. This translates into CATSRADRGGEKLFF. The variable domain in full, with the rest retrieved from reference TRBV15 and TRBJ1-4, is DAMVIQNPRYQVTQFGKPVTLSCSQTLNHNVMYWYQQKSSQAPKLLFHYYDKDFNNEADTPDNFQSRRPNTSFCFLDIRSPGLGDTAMYLCATSRADRGGEKLFFGSGTQLSVL.

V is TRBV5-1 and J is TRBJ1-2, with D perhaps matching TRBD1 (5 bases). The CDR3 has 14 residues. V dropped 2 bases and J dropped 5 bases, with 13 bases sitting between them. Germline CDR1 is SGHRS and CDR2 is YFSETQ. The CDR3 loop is CASSFGGAGYGYTF. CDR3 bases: TGCGCCAGCAGCTTTGGAGGGGCGGGGTATGGCTACACCTTC.

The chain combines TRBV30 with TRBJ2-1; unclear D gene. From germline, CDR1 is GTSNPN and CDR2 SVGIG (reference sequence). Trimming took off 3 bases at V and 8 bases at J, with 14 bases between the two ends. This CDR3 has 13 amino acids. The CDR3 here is CAWSDGPRDEQFF. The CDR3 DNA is TGTGCCTGGAGCGACGGTCCCCGGGATGAGCAGTTCTTC.

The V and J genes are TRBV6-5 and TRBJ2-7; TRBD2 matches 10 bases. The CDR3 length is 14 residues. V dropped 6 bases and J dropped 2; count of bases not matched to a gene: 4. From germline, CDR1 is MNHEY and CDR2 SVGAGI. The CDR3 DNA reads TGTGCCAGCAGCCTCGGACTAGCGGCCTACGAGCAGTACTTC. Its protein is CASSLGLAAYEQYF.

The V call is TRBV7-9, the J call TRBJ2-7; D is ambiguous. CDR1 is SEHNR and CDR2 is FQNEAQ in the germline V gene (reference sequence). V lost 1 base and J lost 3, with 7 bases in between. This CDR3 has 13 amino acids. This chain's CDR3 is CASSLVEDYEQYF. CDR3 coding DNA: TGTGCCAGCAGCTTAGTAGAGGACTACGAGCAGTACTTC.

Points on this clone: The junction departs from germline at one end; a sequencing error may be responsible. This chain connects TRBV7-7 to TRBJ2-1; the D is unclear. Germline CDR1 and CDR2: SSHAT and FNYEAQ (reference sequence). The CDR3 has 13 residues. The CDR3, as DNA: TGTGCTAGCAGCTTAGACACCAATACCGAGCAGTTCTTC. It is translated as CASSLDTNTEQFF.

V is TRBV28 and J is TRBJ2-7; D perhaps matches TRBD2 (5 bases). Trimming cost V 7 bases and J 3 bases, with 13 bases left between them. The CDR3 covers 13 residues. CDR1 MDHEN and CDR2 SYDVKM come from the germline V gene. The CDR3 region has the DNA TGTGCCAGCACCAACGGGGAGTTCTACGAGCAGTACTTC. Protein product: CASTNGEFYEQYF.